Below, 8 T cell receptor beta chains from the same sample are listed, as sequenced in a study of blood T cell repertoires in COVID-19. Libraries were prepared by immunoSEQ multiplex PCR; TCRdb keeps only in-frame clonotypes and omits some of them. The top ten hold around 1.2% of the sample, which has 150,000 to 200,000 clones, about 88% seen once. The sequenced sample consisted of PBMCs or T cells enriched from blood (not recorded which). The receptors were gathered from a human donor with acute COVID-19. The donor label of this sample is uncertain.

V is TRBV2 and J is TRBJ1-2, with D hard to call. Germline V CDR1 and CDR2: SNHLY, FYNNEI. The CDR3 consists of 11 residues. V was cut by 8 bases and J by 4 bases, with 8 bases left in between. The CDR3 nucleotides are TGTGCCAGCGTCCACAGCTATGGCTACACCTTC. It specifies CASVHSYGYTF. Filled out from reference TRBV2 and TRBJ1-2, the complete variable domain reads EPEVTQTPSHQVTQMGQEVILRCVPISNHLYFYWYRQILGQKVEFLVSFYNNEISEKSEIFDDQFSVERPDGSNFTLKIRSTKLEDSAMYFCASVHSYGYTFGSGTRLTVV.

The chain couples TRBV2 to TRBJ1-2, with 9 bases fitting TRBD1. With V trimmed by 7 bases and J by 8 bases, 8 bases remained unmatched. This CDR3 comprises 13 residues. The germline gives CDR1 SNHLY, CDR2 FYNNEI. The CDR3 bases are TGTGCCAGCAACCCCGAGGGGACAGGGGGCTACACCTTC. As protein: CASNPEGTGGYTF.

The chain carries TRBV4-2 and TRBJ1-2; 10 positions agree with TRBD1. V lost 1 base to trimming and J lost 5 bases; unmatched junction nucleotides: 1. The CDR3 covers 14 residues. Germline values: CDR1 LGHNA, CDR2 YNFKEQ. CDR3 bases: TGTGCCAGCAGCCAAGCGGGACAGGGGTATGGCTACACCTTC. It yields the protein CASSQAGQGYGYTF.

The V call is TRBV5-8, the J call TRBJ2-5; 12 nucleotides match TRBD2. Per the germline V gene, CDR1 is SGHTS and CDR2 is YDEGEE. With 4 bases clipped from V and 5 bases from J, the junction kept 6 bases outside the gene matches. The CDR3 totals 15 residues. CDR3 region: CASSPGLAGGETQYF. DNA of the CDR3: TGTGCCAGCAGCCCGGGACTAGCGGGCGGTGAGACCCAGTACTTC.

The chain carries TRBV25-1 and TRBJ1-1, with 7 positions matching TRBD1. The CDR3 length is 17 residues. Germline V gene data show CDR1 as MGHDK and CDR2 as SYGVNS. With 5 bases clipped from V and 3 bases from J, the junction kept 15 bases outside the gene matches. The CDR3 loop reads CASSPTRGTEAYTEAFF. CDR3 coding DNA: TGTGCCAGCAGTCCCACCAGGGGGACAGAGGCCTACACTGAAGCTTTCTTT.

The chain combines TRBV27 with TRBJ2-1, with D possibly matching TRBD2 (7 bases). V was shortened by 2 bases and J by 7 bases, with 33 bases between the two germline ends. This CDR3 has 21 amino acids. Looked up from germline, CDR1 is MNHEY and CDR2 is SMNVEV (reference sequence). CDR3 loop: CASSLGLGTGRGTQAENEQFF. CDR3 coding DNA: TGTGCCAGCAGTTTAGGTTTAGGTACGGGGAGGGGGACACAAGCGGAAAATGAGCAGTTCTTC.

This clone was seen more than once but under ten times. The chain joins TRBV6-5 to TRBJ1-1; 8 positions agree with TRBD1. The CDR3 totals 15 residues. J gave up 3 bases and V 0 bases, and 3 bases lay outside the gene matches. CDR1 and CDR2 (germline): MNHEY, SVGAGI. The CDR3, as DNA: TGTGCCAGCAGTTACTCTCGACAGGGGTACACTGAAGCTTTCTTT. Translated: CASSYSRQGYTEAFF.

The genes are TRBV3-1 (or the pseudogene TRBV3-2) and TRBJ2-7; tentatively, D is TRBD1 (6 bases). The CDR3 is made up of 15 amino acids. Germline loops: CDR1 LGHDT, CDR2 YNNKEL (reference sequence). V dropped 4 bases and J dropped 1 base, with 14 bases sitting between them. The CDR3 nucleotides are TGTGCCAGCAGCCCACGGACAGCCTCATCCTACGAGCAGTACTTC. It is translated as CASSPRTASSYEQYF.